The clone carrying this T cell receptor (beta chain) was seen more than once but under ten times. The time point: newly diagnosed GD, antithyroid drugs for less than 3 months. From RNA extracted from PBMCs, the TCR library was made. The record originates from a study of regulatory T cells in long-lasting Graves disease. The CDR3 length is 13 residues. V was cut by 3 bases and J by 4 bases, with 12 bases left in between. Germline V gives CDR1 DFQATT, CDR2 SNEGSKA (reference sequence). Sequencing libraries for TCR beta were prepared with iRepertoire HTBI primers and Arm-PCR of CDR3 regions. TCRdb processed the multiplex PCR reads anew with MiXCR; each CDR3 protein has one entry. The sample has about 540,000 distinct CDR3 sequences, about 13% seen once; the top ten hold 8.5% to 10%. The data were also submitted as part of a second study, on T cells in Graves' hyperthyroidism and ophthalmopathy.

The V gene is TRBV20-1, the J gene TRBJ1-2, with D tentatively TRBD1 (5 bases). The TCR sequence derives from a man between 25 and 39 years old with Graves disease. The specimen comprised peripheral blood mononuclear cells (PBMCs), sampled at new diagnosis, from a patient treated with antithyroid drugs. The CDR3 sequence is CSASAGAVYGYTF. CDR3 DNA sequence: TGCAGTGCTAGTGCTGGGGCGGTCTATGGCTACACCTTC.